In this sample, the clone carrying this T cell receptor beta chain turned up once. Its target is not known. The source of the sample is a study of CD4+ T cells in melanoma. TCRdb keeps only in-frame clones here, not all; method: immunoSEQ multiplex PCR. The data show some 150,000 clones, with about 93% seen just once and more than 1.5% held by the top ten. Per the germline V gene, CDR1 is SGHDT and CDR2 is YYEEEE. The length of the CDR3 is 14 residues. V was trimmed by 0 bases and J by 2 bases, leaving 6 bases between them. General study points: In melanoma, neoantigen-specific CD4+ T cells reportedly differed in differentiation state. A reported correlation linked neoantigen-specific CD4+ T cells to CD8+, macrophage and B cell function.

This clonotype was sampled from a human donor with melanoma. This rearrangement joins TRBV5-6 to TRBJ1-3; no definite D call. CDR3: CASSLGWAGNTIYF. The CDR3 DNA reads TGTGCCAGCAGCTTGGGATGGGCTGGAAACACCATATATTTT.